This TCR beta chain was captured by sequencing in a study of blood T cells in healthy people across ages. Combining a sample-barcoded 5' primer with a J-beta primer mix, a second PCR ran for roughly 7 to 12 cycles. A 12-random-nucleotide template-switch adaptor tagged each cDNA molecule. TCRdb passed the 5' RACE reads through MiXCR, listing each CDR3 protein once. Of fewer than 1,200,000 distinct CDR3 sequences in the sample, about 25% were seen once. General observations from the study: Naive T cell percentage and TCR beta diversity correlated strongly.

Trimming took 0 bases from V and 9 from J, leaving 15 bases between them. Germline lookup yields CDR1 MNHEY and CDR2 SVGEGT. This CDR3 is 15 amino acids long. A remark on this clonotype: No antigen is known for it.

The sample was also linked to a second study, of T cells of mothers and their children. That report adds: For cDNA synthesis, the complete extracted RNA was used (roughly 1.5 ug per 15 ul). Similar effects of thymic selection on TCR recombination output were recorded in related and unrelated pairs.

The V call is TRBV6-2 or TRBV6-3, the J call TRBJ2-1; D remains ambiguous. The sequenced sample was blood. This clonotype was obtained from a girl aged 2-10 years in good health. The CDR3 nucleotides read TGTGCCAGCAGTTACTCGGATCGGACGGTGGGTGAGCAGTTCTTC. It codes for CASSYSDRTVGEQFF.